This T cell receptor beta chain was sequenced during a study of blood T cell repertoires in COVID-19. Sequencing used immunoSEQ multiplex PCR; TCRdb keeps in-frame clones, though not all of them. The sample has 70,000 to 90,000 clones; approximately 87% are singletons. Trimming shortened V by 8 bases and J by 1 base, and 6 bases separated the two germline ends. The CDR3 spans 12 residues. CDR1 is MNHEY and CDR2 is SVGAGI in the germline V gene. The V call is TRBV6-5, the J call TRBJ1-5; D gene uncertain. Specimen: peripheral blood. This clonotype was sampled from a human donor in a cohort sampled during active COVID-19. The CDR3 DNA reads TGTGCCAGCCGGGAGAGCAATCAGCCCCAGCATTTT. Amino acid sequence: CASRESNQPQHF.